This TCR beta chain was documented in a study of regulatory T cells in long-lasting Graves disease. In its sample, this clonotype was seen many times. Its antigen is not known. The V gene's germline CDR1 is SGHAT and CDR2 FQNNGV. With V trimmed by 5 bases and J by 4 bases, 8 bases remained unmatched. CDR3 length equals 18 residues. Study findings and constraints: TRBV28, TRBJ1-2 and TRBJ2-5 were favored in persistent disease. Persistent Graves' patients showed a TCR diversity that was lower than that of newly diagnosed ones.

Assembly of TCR beta libraries relied on iRepertoire HTBI primers together with Arm-PCR of CDR3 regions. TCRdb ran MiXCR on the multiplex PCR reads and lists one entry per CDR3 protein. The data contain some 200,000 distinct CDR3 sequences, approximately 18% of them seen just once; the ten biggest clones take up 12%. The time point denotes: newly diagnosed GD, antithyroid drugs for less than 3 months. PBMCs provided the RNA from which the TCR library was made. The data were also submitted as part of a second study, on T cells in Graves' hyperthyroidism and ophthalmopathy.

This receptor was obtained from a woman younger than 45 with Graves disease. This chain joins TRBV11-2 and TRBJ2-1, with TRBD2 identical over 16 bases. The sample in question was peripheral blood mononuclear cells (PBMCs), obtained at new diagnosis, from a patient treated with antithyroid drugs. The chain's CDR3 is CASSLGLAGGAIYNEQFF. The CDR3 DNA sequence: TGTGCCAGCAGCCTGGGACTAGCGGGGGGGGCCATTTACAATGAGCAGTTCTTC.